The clone carrying this T cell receptor (beta chain) was picked up a small number of times. Germline-derived CDR1 and CDR2 are MNHEY and SVGAGI. The CDR3 contains 15 residues. The V end lost 4 bases, the J end lost 5 bases, and 14 bases lay between the germline ends. Per the original data handling: Researchers report that nucleated cell counts were estimated from reference gene primer amplification. Data came from immunoSEQ multiplex PCR; TCRdb stores just in-frame clones and leaves some out. That table gives V, J and clone size, and the DNA gave D and trimming. The sample includes approximately 150,000 clones, 84% of them seen just once. The data stem from a study of blood T cell repertoires in COVID-19. The wider study: The study drew acute and convalescent COVID-19 samples from the United States, Italy and Spain.

This rearrangement joins TRBV6-5 to TRBJ1-4; D is ambiguous. The sequencing input was peripheral blood. The receptor was derived from a man under 40 with COVID-19, enrolled during active disease. CDR3 residues: CASSFLEGRNEKLFF. CDR3 in DNA: TGTGCCAGCAGTTTCTTAGAGGGAAGAAATGAAAAACTGTTTTTT.